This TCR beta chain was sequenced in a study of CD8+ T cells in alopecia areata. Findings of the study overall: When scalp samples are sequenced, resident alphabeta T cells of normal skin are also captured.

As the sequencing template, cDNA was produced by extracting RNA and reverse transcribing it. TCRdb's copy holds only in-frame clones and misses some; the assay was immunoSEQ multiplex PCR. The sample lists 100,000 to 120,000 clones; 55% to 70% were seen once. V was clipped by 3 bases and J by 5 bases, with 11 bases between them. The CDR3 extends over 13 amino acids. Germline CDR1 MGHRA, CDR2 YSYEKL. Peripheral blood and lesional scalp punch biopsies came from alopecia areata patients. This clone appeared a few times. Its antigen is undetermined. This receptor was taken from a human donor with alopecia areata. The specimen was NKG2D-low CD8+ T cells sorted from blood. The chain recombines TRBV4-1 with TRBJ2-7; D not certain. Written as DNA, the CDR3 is TGCGCCAGCAGCCATGAGTGGAGAGACGAGCAGTACTTC. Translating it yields CASSHEWRDEQYF.